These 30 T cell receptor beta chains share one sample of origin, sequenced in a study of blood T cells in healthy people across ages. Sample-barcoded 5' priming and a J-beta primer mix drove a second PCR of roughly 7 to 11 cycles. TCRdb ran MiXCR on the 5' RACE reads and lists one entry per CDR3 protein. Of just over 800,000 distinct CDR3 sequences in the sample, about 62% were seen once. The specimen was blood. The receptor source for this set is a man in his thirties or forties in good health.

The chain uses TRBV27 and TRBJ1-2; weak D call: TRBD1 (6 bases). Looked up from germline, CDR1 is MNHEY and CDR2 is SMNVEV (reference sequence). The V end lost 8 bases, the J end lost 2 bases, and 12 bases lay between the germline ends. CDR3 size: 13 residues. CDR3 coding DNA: TGTGCCAGCCCGACAGGAAGGAACTATGGCTACACCTTC. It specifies CASPTGRNYGYTF.

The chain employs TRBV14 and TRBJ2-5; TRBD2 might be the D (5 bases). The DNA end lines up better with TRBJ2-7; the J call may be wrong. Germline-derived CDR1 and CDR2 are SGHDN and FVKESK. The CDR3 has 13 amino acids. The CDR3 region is CASSHGMRYEQYF. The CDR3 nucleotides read TGTGCCAGCAGCCACGGGATGCGCTACGAGCAGTACTTC.

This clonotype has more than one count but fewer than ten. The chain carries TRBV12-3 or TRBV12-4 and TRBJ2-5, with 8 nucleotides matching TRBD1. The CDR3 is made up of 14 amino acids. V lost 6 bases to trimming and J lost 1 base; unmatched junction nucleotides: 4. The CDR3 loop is CASRQGTGQETQYF. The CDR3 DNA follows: TGTGCCAGCAGACAAGGGACAGGCCAAGAGACCCAGTACTTC.

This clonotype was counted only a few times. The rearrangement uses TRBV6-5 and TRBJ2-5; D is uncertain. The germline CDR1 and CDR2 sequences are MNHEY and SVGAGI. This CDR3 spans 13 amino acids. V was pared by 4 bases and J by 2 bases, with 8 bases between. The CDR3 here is CASSSPRQETQYF. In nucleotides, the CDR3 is TGTGCCAGCAGTTCTCCGAGACAAGAGACCCAGTACTTC.

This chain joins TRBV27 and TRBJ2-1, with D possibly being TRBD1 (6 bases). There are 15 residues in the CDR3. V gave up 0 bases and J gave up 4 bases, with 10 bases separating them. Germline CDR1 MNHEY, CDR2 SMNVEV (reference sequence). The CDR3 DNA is TGTGCCAGCAGTTTATCCCAGGGGTGGTACAATGAGCAGTTCTTC. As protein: CASSLSQGWYNEQFF.

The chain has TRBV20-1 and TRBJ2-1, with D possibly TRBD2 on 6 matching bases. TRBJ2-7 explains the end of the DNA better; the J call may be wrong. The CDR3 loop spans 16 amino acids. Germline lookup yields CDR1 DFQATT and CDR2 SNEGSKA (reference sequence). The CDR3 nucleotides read TGCAGTGCTAGATCCCCCGGGAGCGTATCCTACAATGAGCAGTACTTC. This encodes CSARSPGSVSYNEQYF.

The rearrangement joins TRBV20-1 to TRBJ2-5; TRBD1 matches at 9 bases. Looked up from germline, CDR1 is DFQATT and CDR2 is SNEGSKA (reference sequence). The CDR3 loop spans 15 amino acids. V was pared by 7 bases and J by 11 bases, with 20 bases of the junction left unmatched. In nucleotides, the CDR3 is TGCAGTGTTCGGACGGCGGGACAGGGTTTAAAGGGGCAGTACTTC. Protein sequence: CSVRTAGQGLKGQYF.

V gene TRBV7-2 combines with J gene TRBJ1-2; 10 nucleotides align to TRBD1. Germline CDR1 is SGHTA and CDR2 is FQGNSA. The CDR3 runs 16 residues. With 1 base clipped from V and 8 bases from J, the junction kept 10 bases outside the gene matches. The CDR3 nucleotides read TGTGCCAGCAGCTTAGTTATGGGACAGGGGACGGGAGGCTACACCTTC. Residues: CASSLVMGQGTGGYTF.

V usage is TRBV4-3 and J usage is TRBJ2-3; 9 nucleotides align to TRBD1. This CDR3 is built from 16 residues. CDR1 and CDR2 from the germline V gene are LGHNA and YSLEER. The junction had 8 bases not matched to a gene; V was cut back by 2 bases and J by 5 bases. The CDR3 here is CASSQRADRGIDTQYF. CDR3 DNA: TGCGCCAGCAGCCAAAGGGCGGACAGGGGTATAGATACGCAGTATTTT.

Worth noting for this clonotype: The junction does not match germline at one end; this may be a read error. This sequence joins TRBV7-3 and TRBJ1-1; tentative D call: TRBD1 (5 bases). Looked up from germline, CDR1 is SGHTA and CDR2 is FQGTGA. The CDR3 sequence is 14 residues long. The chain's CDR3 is CASSLGGTNTETFF. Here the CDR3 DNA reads TGTGCCAGCAGCTTAGGGGGTACGAACACTGAAACTTTCTTT.

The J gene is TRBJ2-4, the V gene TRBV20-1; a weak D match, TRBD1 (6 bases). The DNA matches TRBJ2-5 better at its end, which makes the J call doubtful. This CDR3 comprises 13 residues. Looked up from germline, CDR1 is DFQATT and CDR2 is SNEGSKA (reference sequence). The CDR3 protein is CSARIVGAETQYF. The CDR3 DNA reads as TGCAGTGCTAGAATCGTGGGGGCAGAGACCCAGTACTTC.

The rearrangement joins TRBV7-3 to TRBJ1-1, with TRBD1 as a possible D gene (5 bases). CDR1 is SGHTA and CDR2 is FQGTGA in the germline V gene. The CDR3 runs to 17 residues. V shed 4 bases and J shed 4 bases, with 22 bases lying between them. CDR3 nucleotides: TGTGCCAGCAGCTCCCTCGATCACAGGAGGAGAATCACTGAAGCTTTCTTT. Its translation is CASSSLDHRRRITEAFF. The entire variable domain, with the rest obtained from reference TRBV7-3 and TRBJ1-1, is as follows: GAGVSQTPSNKVTEKGKYVELRCDPISGHTALYWYRQSLGQGPEFLIYFQGTGAADDSGLPNDRFFAVRPEGSVSTLKIQRTERGDSAVYLCASSSLDHRRRITEAFFGQGTRLTVV.

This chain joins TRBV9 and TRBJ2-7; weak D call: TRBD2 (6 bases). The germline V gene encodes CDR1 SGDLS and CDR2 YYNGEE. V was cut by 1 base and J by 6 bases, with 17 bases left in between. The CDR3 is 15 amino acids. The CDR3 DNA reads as TGTGCCAGCAGCGTAAGTTGGGACTCTAGTGGCGAGCAGTACGTC. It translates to CASSVSWDSSGEQYV.

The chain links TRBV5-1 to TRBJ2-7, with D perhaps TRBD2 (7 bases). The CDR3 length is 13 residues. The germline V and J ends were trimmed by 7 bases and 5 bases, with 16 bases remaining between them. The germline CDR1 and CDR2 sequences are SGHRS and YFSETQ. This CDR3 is CASCDGGHDEQYF. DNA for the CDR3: TGCGCCAGCTGCGACGGGGGGCATGACGAGCAGTACTTC.

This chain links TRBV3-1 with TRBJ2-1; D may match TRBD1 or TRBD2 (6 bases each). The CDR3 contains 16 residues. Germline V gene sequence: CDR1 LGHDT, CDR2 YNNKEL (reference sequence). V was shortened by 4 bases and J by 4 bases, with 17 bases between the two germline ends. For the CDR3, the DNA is TGTGCCAGCAGCCCGGCGAGGGGGACTTCTTACAATGAGCAGTTCTTC. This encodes CASSPARGTSYNEQFF.

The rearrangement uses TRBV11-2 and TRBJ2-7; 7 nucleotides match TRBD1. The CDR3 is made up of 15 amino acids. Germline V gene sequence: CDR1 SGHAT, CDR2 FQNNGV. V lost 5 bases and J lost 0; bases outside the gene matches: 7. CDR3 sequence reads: CASSISGTDSYEQYF. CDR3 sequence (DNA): TGTGCCAGCAGCATATCCGGGACAGACTCCTACGAGCAGTACTTC. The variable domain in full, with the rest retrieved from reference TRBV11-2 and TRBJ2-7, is EAGVAQSPRYKIIEKRQSVAFWCNPISGHATLYWYQQILGQGPKLLIQFQNNGVVDDSQLPKDRFSAERLKGVDSTLKIQPAKLEDSAVYLCASSISGTDSYEQYFGPGTRLTVT.

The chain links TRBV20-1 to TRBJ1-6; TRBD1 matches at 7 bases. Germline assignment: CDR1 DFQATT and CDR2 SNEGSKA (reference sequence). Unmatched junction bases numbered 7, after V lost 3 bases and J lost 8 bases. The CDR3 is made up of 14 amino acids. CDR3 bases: TGCAGTGCTAGCTCGGGACAGAAATATTCACCCCTCCACTTT. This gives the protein CSASSGQKYSPLHF.

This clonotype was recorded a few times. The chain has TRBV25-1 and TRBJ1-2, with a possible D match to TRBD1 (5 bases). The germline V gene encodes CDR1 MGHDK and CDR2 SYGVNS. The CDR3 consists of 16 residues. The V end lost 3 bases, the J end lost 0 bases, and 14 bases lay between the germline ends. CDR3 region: CASSEPGDLANYGYTF. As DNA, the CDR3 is TGTGCCAGCAGTGAGCCGGGGGATCTAGCTAACTATGGCTACACCTTC.

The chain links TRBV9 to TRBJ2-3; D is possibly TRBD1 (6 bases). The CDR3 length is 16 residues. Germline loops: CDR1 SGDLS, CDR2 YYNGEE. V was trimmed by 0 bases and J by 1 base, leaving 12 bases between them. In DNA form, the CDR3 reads TGTGCCAGCAGCGTAGGCGGACAGCCACGCACAGATACGCAGTATTTT. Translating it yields CASSVGGQPRTDTQYF.

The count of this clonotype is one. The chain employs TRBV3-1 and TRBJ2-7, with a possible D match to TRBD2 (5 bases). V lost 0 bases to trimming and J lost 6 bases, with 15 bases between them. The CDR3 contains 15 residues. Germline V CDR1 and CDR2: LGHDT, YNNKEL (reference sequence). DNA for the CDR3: TGTGCCAGCAGCCAAGATCTTCATGCTAGCCGCGAGCAGTACTTC. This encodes CASSQDLHASREQYF.

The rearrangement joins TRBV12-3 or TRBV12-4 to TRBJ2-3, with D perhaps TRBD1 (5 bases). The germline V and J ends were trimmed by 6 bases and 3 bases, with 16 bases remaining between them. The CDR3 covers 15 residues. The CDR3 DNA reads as TGTGCCAGCAGACGAGACTCAGCAGGGACAGATACGCAGTATTTT. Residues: CASRRDSAGTDTQYF.

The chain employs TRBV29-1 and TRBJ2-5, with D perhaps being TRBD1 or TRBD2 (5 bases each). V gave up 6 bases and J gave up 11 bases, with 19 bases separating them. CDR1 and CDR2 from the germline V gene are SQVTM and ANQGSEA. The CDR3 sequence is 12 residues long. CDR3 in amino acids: CSVPGTPWGQYF. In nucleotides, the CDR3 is TGCAGCGTGCCCGGGACCCCTTGGGGGCAGTACTTC.

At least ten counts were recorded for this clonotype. CDR3 in DNA: TGTGCCAGCAGCTTAGTATCGGAAAGGGGAAGTTCACCCCTCCACTTT. Its protein product is CASSLVSERGSSPLHF. V is TRBV7-2 and J is TRBJ1-6, with D perhaps matching TRBD1 (5 bases). The CDR3 extends over 16 amino acids. Germline CDR1 is SGHTA and CDR2 is FQGNSA. The V gene lost 1 base and the J gene lost 9 bases, with 16 bases spanning the gap.

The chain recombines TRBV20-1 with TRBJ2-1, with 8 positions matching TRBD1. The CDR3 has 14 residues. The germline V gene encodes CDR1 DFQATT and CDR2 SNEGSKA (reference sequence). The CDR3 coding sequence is TGCAGGGCCCCGGGACAGGCCCTTTCCAAGGAGCAGTTCTTC. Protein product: CRAPGQALSKEQFF.

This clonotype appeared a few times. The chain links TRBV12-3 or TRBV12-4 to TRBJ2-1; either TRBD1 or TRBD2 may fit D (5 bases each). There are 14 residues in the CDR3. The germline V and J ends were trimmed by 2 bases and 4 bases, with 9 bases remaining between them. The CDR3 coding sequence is TGTGCCAGCAGTTTAATGGGGGATTACAATGAGCAGTTCTTC. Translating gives CASSLMGDYNEQFF.

This chain's CDR3 is CASILPGHPYGYTF. For the CDR3, the DNA is TGTGCCAGCATTCTGCCGGGACATCCATATGGCTACACCTTC. The rearrangement links TRBV2 to TRBJ1-2; maybe TRBD1 (6 bases). Germline values: CDR1 SNHLY, CDR2 FYNNEI. This CDR3 region has 14 residues. V was clipped by 7 bases and J by 5 bases, with 17 bases between them.

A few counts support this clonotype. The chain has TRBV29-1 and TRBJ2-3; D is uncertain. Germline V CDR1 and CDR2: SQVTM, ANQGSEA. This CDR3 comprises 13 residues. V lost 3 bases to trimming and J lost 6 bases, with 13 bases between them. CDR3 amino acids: CSVEVRATDTQYF. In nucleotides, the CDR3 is TGCAGCGTTGAGGTTAGGGCGACGGATACGCAGTATTTT.

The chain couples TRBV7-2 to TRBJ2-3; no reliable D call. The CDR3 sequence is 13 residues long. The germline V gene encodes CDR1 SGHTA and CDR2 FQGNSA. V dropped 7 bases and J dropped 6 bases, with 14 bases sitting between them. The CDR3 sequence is CASNFAWHDTQYF. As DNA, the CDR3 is TGTGCCAGCAACTTCGCCTGGCATGATACGCAGTATTTT.

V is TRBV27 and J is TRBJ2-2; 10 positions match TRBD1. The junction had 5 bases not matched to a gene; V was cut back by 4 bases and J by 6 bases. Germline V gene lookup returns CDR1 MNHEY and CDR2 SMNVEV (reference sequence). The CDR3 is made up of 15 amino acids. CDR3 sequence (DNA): TGTGCCAGCAGTTGGACAGGGGGAAGGGCCGGGGAGCTGTTTTTT. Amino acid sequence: CASSWTGGRAGELFF.

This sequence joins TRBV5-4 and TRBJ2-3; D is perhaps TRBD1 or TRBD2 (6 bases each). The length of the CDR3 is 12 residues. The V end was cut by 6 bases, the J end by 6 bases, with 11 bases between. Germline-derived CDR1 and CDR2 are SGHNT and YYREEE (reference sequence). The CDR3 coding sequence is TGTGCCAGCAACGGGGGCTCGGATACGCAGTATTTT. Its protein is CASNGGSDTQYF.